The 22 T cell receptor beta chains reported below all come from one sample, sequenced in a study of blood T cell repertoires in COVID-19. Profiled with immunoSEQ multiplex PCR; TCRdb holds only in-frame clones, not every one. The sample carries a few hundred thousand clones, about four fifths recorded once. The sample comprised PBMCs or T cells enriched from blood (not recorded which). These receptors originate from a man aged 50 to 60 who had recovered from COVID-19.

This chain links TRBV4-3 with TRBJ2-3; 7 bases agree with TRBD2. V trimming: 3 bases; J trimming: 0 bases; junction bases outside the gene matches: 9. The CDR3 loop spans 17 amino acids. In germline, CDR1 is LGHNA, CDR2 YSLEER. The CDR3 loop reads CASSHGLADLSTDTQYF. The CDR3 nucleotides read TGCGCCAGCAGCCATGGTCTAGCGGACCTAAGCACAGATACGCAGTATTTT.

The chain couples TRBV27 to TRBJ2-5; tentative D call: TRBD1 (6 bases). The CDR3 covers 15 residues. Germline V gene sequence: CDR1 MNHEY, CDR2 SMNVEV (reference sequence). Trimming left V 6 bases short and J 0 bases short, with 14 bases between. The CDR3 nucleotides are TGTGCCAGCAGAACAGGGTTATCGTACCAAGAGACCCAGTACTTC. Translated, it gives CASRTGLSYQETQYF.

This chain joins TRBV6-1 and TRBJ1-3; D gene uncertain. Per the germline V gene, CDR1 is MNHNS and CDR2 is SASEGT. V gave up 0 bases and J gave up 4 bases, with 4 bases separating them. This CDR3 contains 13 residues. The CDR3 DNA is TGTGCCAGCAGTGAAGCTCGGGGAAACACCATATATTTT. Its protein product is CASSEARGNTIYF.

The CDR3 here is CASSQDPGINYGYTF. The CDR3 coding sequence is TGTGCCAGCAGCCAAGATCCCGGGATTAACTATGGCTACACCTTC. The rearrangement links TRBV3-1 (or the pseudogene TRBV3-2) to TRBJ1-2; D is unclear. The CDR3 is 15 amino acids. V dropped 0 bases and J dropped 1 base, with 9 bases sitting between them. Germline values: CDR1 LGHDT, CDR2 YNNKEL (reference sequence).

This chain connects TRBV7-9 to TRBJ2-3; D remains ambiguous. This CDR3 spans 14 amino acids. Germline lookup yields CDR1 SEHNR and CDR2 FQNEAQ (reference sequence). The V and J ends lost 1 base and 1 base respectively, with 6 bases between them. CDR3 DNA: TGTGCCAGCAGCTTAGTTCGTCGCACAGATACGCAGTATTTT. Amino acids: CASSLVRRTDTQYF.

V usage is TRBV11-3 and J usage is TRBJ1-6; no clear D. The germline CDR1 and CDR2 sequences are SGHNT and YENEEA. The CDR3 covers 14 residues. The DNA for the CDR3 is TGTGCTACTCAAGGCGGTGACTATAATTCACCCCTCCACTTT. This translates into CATQGGDYNSPLHF. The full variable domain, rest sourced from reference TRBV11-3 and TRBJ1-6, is EAGVVQSPRYKIIEKKQPVAFWCNPISGHNTLYWYLQNLGQGPELLIRYENEEAVDDSQLPKDRFSAERLKGVDSTLKIQPAELGDSAVYLCATQGGDYNSPLHFGNGTRLTVT.

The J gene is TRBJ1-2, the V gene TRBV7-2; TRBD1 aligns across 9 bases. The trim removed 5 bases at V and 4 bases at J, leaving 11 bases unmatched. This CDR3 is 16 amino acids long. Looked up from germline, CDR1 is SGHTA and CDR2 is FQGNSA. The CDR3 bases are TGTGCCAGCAGCCTGGACAGGGGCCAGAACCCCTATGGCTACACCTTC. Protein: CASSLDRGQNPYGYTF.

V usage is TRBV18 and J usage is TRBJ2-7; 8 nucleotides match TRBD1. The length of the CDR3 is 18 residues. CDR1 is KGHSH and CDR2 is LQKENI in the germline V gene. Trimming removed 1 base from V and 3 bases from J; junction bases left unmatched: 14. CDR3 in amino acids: CASSPRDRGFRALYEQYF. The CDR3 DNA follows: TGTGCCAGCTCACCACGCGACAGGGGTTTTAGGGCTCTCTACGAGCAGTACTTC.

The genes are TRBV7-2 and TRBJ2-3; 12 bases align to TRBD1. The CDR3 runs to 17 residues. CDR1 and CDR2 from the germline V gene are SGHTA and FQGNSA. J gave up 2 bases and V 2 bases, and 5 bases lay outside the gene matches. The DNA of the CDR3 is TGTGCCAGCAGCTTATGGGGGACAGGGGGCTCCACAGATACGCAGTATTTT. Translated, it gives CASSLWGTGGSTDTQYF.

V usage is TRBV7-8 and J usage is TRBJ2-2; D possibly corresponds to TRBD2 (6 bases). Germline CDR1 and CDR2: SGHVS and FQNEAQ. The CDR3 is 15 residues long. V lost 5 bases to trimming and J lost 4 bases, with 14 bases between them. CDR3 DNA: TGTGCCAGCAGCGCCGCAGGACTATTCACCGGGGAGCTGTTTTTT. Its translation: CASSAAGLFTGELFF.

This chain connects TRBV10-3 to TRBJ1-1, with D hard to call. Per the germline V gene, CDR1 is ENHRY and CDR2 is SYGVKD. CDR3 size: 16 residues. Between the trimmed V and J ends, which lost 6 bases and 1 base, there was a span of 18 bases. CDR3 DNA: TGTGCCATCAGGGCCTCCCTCGCAGGTCGGAACACTGAAGCTTTCTTT. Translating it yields CAIRASLAGRNTEAFF.

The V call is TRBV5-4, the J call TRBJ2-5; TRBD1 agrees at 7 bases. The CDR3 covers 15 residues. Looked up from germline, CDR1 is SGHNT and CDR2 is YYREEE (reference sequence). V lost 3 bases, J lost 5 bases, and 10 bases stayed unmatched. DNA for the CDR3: TGTGCCAGCAGCTCTAGACAGGGCAGGGAGGAGACCCAGTACTTC. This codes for CASSSRQGREETQYF.

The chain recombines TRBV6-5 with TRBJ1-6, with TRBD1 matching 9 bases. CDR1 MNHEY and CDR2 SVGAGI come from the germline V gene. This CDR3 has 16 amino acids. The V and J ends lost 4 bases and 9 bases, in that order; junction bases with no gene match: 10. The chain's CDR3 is CASSFRVGQGTSPLHF. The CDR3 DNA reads TGTGCCAGCAGTTTCCGGGTGGGACAGGGAACTTCACCCCTCCACTTT.

CDR3 DNA: TGTGCCAGCAGCTACATGCCGGGGAGCACTGAAGCTTTCTTT. Residues: CASSYMPGSTEAFF. The V gene is TRBV11-3, the J gene TRBJ1-1; D gene unclear. Germline CDR1 reads SGHNT; CDR2 reads YENEEA. The CDR3 spans 14 residues. Trimming removed 4 bases at V and 4 bases at J, with 13 bases between.

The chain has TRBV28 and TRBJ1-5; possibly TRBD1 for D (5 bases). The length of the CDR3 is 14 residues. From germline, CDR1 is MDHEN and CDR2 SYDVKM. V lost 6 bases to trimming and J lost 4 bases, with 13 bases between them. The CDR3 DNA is TGTGCCAGCAGCAAAGGAGGGACGAATCAGCCCCAGCATTTT. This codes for CASSKGGTNQPQHF.

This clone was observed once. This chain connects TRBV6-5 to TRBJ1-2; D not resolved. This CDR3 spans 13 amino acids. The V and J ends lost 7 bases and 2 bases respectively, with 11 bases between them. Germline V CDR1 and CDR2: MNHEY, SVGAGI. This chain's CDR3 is CASTRRENYGYTF. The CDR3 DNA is TGTGCCAGCACCCGGCGGGAGAACTATGGCTACACCTTC.

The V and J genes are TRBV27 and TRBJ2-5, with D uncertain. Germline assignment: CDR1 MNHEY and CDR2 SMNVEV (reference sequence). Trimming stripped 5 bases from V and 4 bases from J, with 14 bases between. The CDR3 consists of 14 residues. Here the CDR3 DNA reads TGTGCCAGCAGTCGTGGCGGAGACCTAGAGACCCAGTACTTC. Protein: CASSRGGDLETQYF.

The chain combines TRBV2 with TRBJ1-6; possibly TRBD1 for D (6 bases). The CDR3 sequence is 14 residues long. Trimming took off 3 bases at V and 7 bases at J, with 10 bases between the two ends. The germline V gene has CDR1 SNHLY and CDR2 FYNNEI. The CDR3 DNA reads TGTGCCAGCAGTGAGTGGACAGAGAATTCACCCCTCCACTTT. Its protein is CASSEWTENSPLHF.

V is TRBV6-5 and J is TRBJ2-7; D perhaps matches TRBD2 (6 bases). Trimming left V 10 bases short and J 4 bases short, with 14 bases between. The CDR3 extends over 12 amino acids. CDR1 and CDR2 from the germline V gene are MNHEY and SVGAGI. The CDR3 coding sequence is TGTGCCACAGGAGGGATTGGGTACGAGCAGTACTTC. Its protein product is CATGGIGYEQYF.

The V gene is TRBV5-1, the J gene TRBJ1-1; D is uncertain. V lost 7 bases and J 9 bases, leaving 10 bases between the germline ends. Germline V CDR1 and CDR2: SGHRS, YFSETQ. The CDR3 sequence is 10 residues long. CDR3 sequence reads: CASWGEKAFF. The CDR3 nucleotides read TGCGCCAGCTGGGGAGAAAAAGCTTTCTTT.

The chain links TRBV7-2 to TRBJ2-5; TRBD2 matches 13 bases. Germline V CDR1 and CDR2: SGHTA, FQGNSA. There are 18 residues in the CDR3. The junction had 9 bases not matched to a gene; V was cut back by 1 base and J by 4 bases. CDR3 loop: CASSLVRTSGGTGETQYF. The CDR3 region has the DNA TGTGCCAGCAGCTTAGTAAGGACTAGCGGGGGCACAGGAGAGACCCAGTACTTC.

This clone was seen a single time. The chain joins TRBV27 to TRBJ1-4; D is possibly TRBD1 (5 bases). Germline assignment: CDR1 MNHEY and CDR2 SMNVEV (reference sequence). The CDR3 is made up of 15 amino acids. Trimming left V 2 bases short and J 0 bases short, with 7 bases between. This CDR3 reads CASSLVGATNEKLFF. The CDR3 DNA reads TGTGCCAGCAGTTTAGTAGGGGCAACTAATGAAAAACTGTTTTTT.